Listed here are 3 T cell receptor beta chains from one sample, sequenced in a study of tumor and adjacent non-tumor tissue in lung cancer. RNA was extracted from bulk tissue without any cell sorting. A modified ARM-PCR protocol with three rounds of nested PCR amplified TCRbeta. Via MiXCR, TCRdb re-called the multiplex PCR reads, giving one row per CDR3 protein. The sample shows roughly 81,000 distinct CDR3 sequences, 55% to 70% of them seen only once. Specimen: lung tumor tissue. The receptor set was obtained from an older woman with non-small cell lung cancer.

Worth noting for this clonotype: At one end, the junction sequence differs from germline, possibly due to a read error. The CDR3 DNA follows: TGTGCCAGCACCCCACGTGAGGGATCGCAGCCCCAGCGTTTT. The encoded protein is CASTPREGSQPQRF. The chain is built from TRBV12-3 or TRBV12-4 and TRBJ1-5, with D unclear. This CDR3 region has 14 residues.

Comments on this clonotype: Since no conserved phenylalanine or tryptophan closes the CDR3, a read error is the likely cause. The V and J genes are TRBV11-3 and TRBJ2-3; the D gene is possibly TRBD2 (6 bases). In germline, CDR1 is SGHNT, CDR2 YENEEA. The CDR3 contains 17 residues. The CDR3 coding sequence is TGTGCCAGCAGCCAAAACACCAGGGAGGAGAGCACAGATAGGCAGTATCTT. Its translation is CASSQNTREESTDRQYL.

This clonotype showed up many times. A read error may produce the germline difference seen at one junction end. The V gene is TRBV4-1, the J gene TRBJ2-2, with 14 bases identical to TRBD2. Germline V gene sequence: CDR1 MGHRA, CDR2 YSYEKL. The CDR3 runs 17 residues. CDR3 nucleotide sequence: TGCGCCAGCAGCAAAGAGGGACTAGCGGGAGTCGGCGGGGAGCTGTTTTTT. This sequence encodes CASSKEGLAGVGGELFF.